The 13 T cell receptor beta chains given below trace back to one sample, sequenced in a study of blood T cell repertoires in COVID-19. Method: immunoSEQ multiplex PCR; TCRdb's copy keeps in-frame clones and lacks some. The table has roughly 150,000 clones, 65% to 85% seen once. Sequenced material: peripheral blood. These receptor sequences come from a woman older than 75 with acute or convalescent COVID-19.

The CDR3: CASSPDRLNEKLFF. The CDR3 nucleotides are TGTGCCAGCTCACCAGACAGGTTAAATGAAAAACTGTTTTTT. The genes are TRBV18 and TRBJ1-4; tentatively, D is TRBD1 (6 bases). CDR1 and CDR2 from the germline V gene are KGHSH and LQKENI. V lost 2 bases and J 5 bases, leaving 9 bases between the germline ends. CDR3 length: 14 residues. The full variable domain, in which reference TRBV18 and TRBJ1-4 provide the parts outside the CDR3, is NAGVMQNPRHLVRRRGQEARLRCSPMKGHSHVYWYRQLPEEGLKFMVYLQKENIIDESGMPKERFSAEFPKEGPSILRIQQVVRGDSAAYFCASSPDRLNEKLFFGSGTQLSVL.

The CDR3 reads CATSSPGTSGGPSGANVLTF. The CDR3 DNA follows: TGTGCCACCAGCAGTCCCGGGACTAGCGGGGGGCCCTCTGGGGCCAACGTCCTGACTTTC. The rearrangement uses TRBV15 and TRBJ2-6; 15 nucleotides align to TRBD2. Germline CDR1 reads LNHNV; CDR2 reads YYDKDF (reference sequence). Trimming at V came to 3 bases and at J to 0 bases, leaving 6 bases not matched to a gene. The CDR3 totals 20 residues.

The rearrangement joins TRBV19 to TRBJ2-1, with TRBD2 identical over 9 bases. Per germline, CDR1 LNHDA and CDR2 SQIVND (reference sequence). This CDR3 spans 16 amino acids. The trim removed 3 bases at V and 4 bases at J, leaving 7 bases unmatched. CDR3 DNA: TGTGCCAGTAGTATCGGACTAGCGAAAAATTACAATGAGCAGTTCTTC. Its protein is CASSIGLAKNYNEQFF.

In DNA form, the CDR3 reads TGCAGTGCCGGGACAGACTATGGCTACACCTTC. Protein sequence: CSAGTDYGYTF. The rearrangement joins TRBV20-1 to TRBJ1-2; TRBD1 agrees at 7 bases. CDR1 and CDR2 (germline): DFQATT, SNEGSKA (reference sequence). This CDR3 contains 11 residues. V lost 6 bases, J lost 3 bases, and 1 base stayed unmatched.

The V call is TRBV28, the J call TRBJ1-1; a possible D gene is TRBD1 (6 bases). V was cut by 7 bases and J by 1 base, with 16 bases left in between. The germline gives CDR1 MDHEN, CDR2 SYDVKM. This CDR3 region has 15 residues. CDR3 protein: CASIRGGTPNTEAFF. In DNA form, the CDR3 reads TGTGCCAGCATTAGGGGGGGAACACCGAACACTGAAGCTTTCTTT.

The rearrangement uses TRBV5-5 and TRBJ1-6; a possible D gene is TRBD1 (6 bases). Germline V gene lookup returns CDR1 SGHKS and CDR2 YYEKEE (reference sequence). Trimming pared 3 bases from V and 10 bases from J, leaving 17 bases between. This CDR3 is built from 15 residues. The CDR3 loop reads CASSYPRGEVSPLHF. The CDR3 DNA reads TGTGCCAGCAGCTACCCCAGGGGTGAGGTGTCACCCCTCCACTTT.

The chain employs TRBV7-8 and TRBJ2-7, with D possibly being TRBD2 (5 bases). Germline CDR1 is SGHVS and CDR2 is FQNEAQ. Trimming stripped 1 base from V and 9 bases from J, with 13 bases between. CDR3 length: 13 amino acids. CDR3 loop: CASSLDSNAGQYF. In DNA, the CDR3 is TGTGCCAGCAGCTTAGATTCGAATGCGGGGCAGTACTTC.

This chain connects TRBV28 to TRBJ2-5, with a tentative D call TRBD1 (6 bases). The CDR3 runs to 13 residues. The germline V and J ends were trimmed by 6 bases and 2 bases, with 10 bases remaining between them. Germline-derived CDR1 and CDR2 are MDHEN and SYDVKM. Here the CDR3 DNA reads TGTGCCAGCAGACAACAGGGACAAGAGACCCAGTACTTC. The encoded protein is CASRQQGQETQYF.

J is TRBJ2-1 and V is TRBV11-2, with 8 bases lining up with TRBD1. Per germline, CDR1 SGHAT and CDR2 FQNNGV. V gave up 5 bases and J gave up 6 bases; unmatched junction bases: 9. The CDR3 has 15 residues. CDR3 DNA: TGTGCCAGCAGCCTTAGACAGGGGTCAGTCAATGAGCAGTTCTTC. Translation gives CASSLRQGSVNEQFF. Supplemented by reference TRBV11-2 and TRBJ2-1, the full variable domain reads EAGVAQSPRYKIIEKRQSVAFWCNPISGHATLYWYQQILGQGPKLLIQFQNNGVVDDSQLPKDRFSAERLKGVDSTLKIQPAKLEDSAVYLCASSLRQGSVNEQFFGPGTRLTVL.

The rearrangement uses TRBV21-1 and TRBJ2-5; the DNA was not compared with TRBD2, the D call given in the table. TRBV21-1 is marked as a pseudogene. This CDR3 is 13 amino acids long. CDR3 DNA: TGTGCCAGACTAGCGGGAGTTCCGGAGACCCAGTACTTC. Its translation is CARLAGVPETQYF.

V is TRBV6-6 and J is TRBJ2-1, with TRBD2 identical over 10 bases. Germline V CDR1 and CDR2: MNHNY, SVGAGI (reference sequence). The CDR3 sequence is 13 residues long. V was clipped by 7 bases and J by 6 bases; unmatched bases: 3. CDR3 sequence (DNA): TGTGCCAGCACCGGACTAGCGGTCAATGAGCAGTTCTTC. This encodes CASTGLAVNEQFF.

This chain joins TRBV7-9 and TRBJ1-2, with 7 bases identical to TRBD1. There are 15 residues in the CDR3. Per germline, CDR1 SEHNR and CDR2 FQNEAQ (reference sequence). Trimming at V came to 5 bases and at J to 5 bases, leaving 11 bases not matched to a gene. CDR3 nucleotides: TGTGCCAGCAGCCGAGGCGAGGGGGCGTCTTATGGCTACACCTTC. Translated: CASSRGEGASYGYTF.

This CDR3 is CASSAGNNEQFF. As DNA, the CDR3 is TGTGCCAGCAGTGCCGGGAACAATGAGCAGTTCTTC. The chain employs TRBV2 and TRBJ2-1; tentatively, D is TRBD2 (5 bases). The CDR3 extends over 12 amino acids. Germline V gene data show CDR1 as SNHLY and CDR2 as FYNNEI. V lost 4 bases and J lost 5, with 6 bases in between. Full variable domain (outside the CDR3, taken from reference TRBV2 and TRBJ2-1): EPEVTQTPSHQVTQMGQEVILRCVPISNHLYFYWYRQILGQKVEFLVSFYNNEISEKSEIFDDQFSVERPDGSNFTLKIRSTKLEDSAMYFCASSAGNNEQFFGPGTRLTVL.